Shown below are 28 T cell receptor beta chains from a single sample sequenced in a study of shared clonotypes between healthy human individuals. Sequencing was performed with immunoSEQ multiplex PCR; in TCRdb, only in-frame clones are kept and a portion is missing. The sample includes 2 million to 3 million clones, approximately 93% of them seen just once. Sequencing used naive CD4+ T cells from PBMCs. The subset here: CD45RA+ positively selected. These receptors all come from a man between 18 and 35 years old in good health. Some clones in this sample may be carry-over from other donors' samples.

This rearrangement joins TRBV5-6 to TRBJ2-3, with 8 bases identical to TRBD2. This CDR3 is built from 16 residues. The germline V gene has CDR1 SGHDT and CDR2 YYEEEE. Trimming cost V 4 bases and J 5 bases; bases outside gene matches: 12. The CDR3 DNA reads as TGTGCCAGCAGCCCCTACCAGCGGGAGTCTGTAGATACGCAGTATTTT. Protein product: CASSPYQRESVDTQYF. The full variable domain, in which reference TRBV5-6 and TRBJ2-3 provide the parts outside the CDR3, is DAGVTQSPTHLIKTRGQQVTLRCSPKSGHDTVSWYQQALGQGPQFIFQYYEEEERQRGNFPDRFSGHQFPNYSSELNVNALLLGDSALYLCASSPYQRESVDTQYFGPGTRLTVL.

The V call is TRBV15, the J call TRBJ1-1, with TRBD1 identical over 7 bases. Germline V gene data show CDR1 as LNHNV and CDR2 as YYDKDF (reference sequence). The ends lost 3 bases at V and 4 bases at J; junction bases unmatched: 5. This CDR3 contains 14 residues. The CDR3 DNA follows: TGTGCCACCAGCAGGGCCAGGGGGTTCACTGAAGCTTTCTTT. Its protein product is CATSRARGFTEAFF.

The chain recombines TRBV28 with TRBJ2-7; TRBD2 might be the D (5 bases). V lost 3 bases and J 4 bases, leaving 13 bases between the germline ends. Looked up from germline, CDR1 is MDHEN and CDR2 is SYDVKM. The CDR3 loop spans 14 amino acids. The CDR3 coding sequence is TGTGCCAGCAGTTTGAGGGCCCAATGGTACGAGCAGTACTTC. Protein: CASSLRAQWYEQYF.

The chain has TRBV27 and TRBJ1-2; 7 nucleotides agree with TRBD1. CDR3 length: 15 residues. Germline V gene lookup returns CDR1 MNHEY and CDR2 SMNVEV (reference sequence). V lost 4 bases, J lost 4 bases, and 9 bases stayed unmatched. The CDR3 protein is CASSSNRDRFYGYTF. The CDR3 DNA follows: TGTGCCAGCAGTTCAAATCGGGACAGATTCTATGGCTACACCTTC.

This rearrangement joins TRBV18 to TRBJ2-1; D is ambiguous. CDR3 size: 19 residues. With 1 base removed from V and 0 bases from J, the gap between germline ends came to 19 bases. Germline CDR1 is KGHSH and CDR2 is LQKENI. The CDR3 loop is CASSPLSAGVSSSYNEQFF. DNA for the CDR3: TGTGCCAGCTCACCACTCTCAGCTGGGGTTTCGAGCTCCTACAATGAGCAGTTCTTC.

The chain recombines TRBV7-8 with TRBJ1-1; 7 bases map to TRBD1. CDR1 is SGHVS, CDR2 FQNEAQ, per germline. After removal of 6 bases from V and 6 bases from J, the junction contained 13 bases not matched to a gene. The CDR3 is made up of 15 amino acids. This CDR3 is CASRRADRDFPEAFF. The CDR3, as DNA: TGTGCCAGCAGACGGGCCGACAGGGACTTTCCTGAAGCTTTCTTT.

The gene calls are TRBV5-1 and TRBJ2-2; D gene uncertain. The V end was cut by 4 bases, the J end by 6 bases, with 16 bases between. Germline V lookup: CDR1 SGHRS, CDR2 YFSETQ. The CDR3 runs 15 residues. The DNA for the CDR3 is TGCGCCAGCAGCCCAAGGACCGCGACGCCCGGGGAGCTGTTTTTT. It is translated as CASSPRTATPGELFF. The whole variable domain, filled in from reference TRBV5-1 and TRBJ2-2, reads KAGVTQTPRYLIKTRGQQVTLSCSPISGHRSVSWYQQTPGQGLQFLFEYFSETQRNKGNFPGRFSGRQFSNSRSEMNVSTLELGDSALYLCASSPRTATPGELFFGEGSRLTVL.

This chain uses TRBV9 with TRBJ2-1; 13 bases are a match to TRBD2. Trimming took 3 bases from V and 5 from J; bases not matched to a gene: 8. Germline assignment: CDR1 SGDLS and CDR2 YYNGEE. CDR3 size: 17 residues. The CDR3 region is CASSATSGRAFDNEQFF. The DNA for the CDR3 is TGTGCCAGCAGCGCCACTAGCGGGAGGGCCTTTGACAATGAGCAGTTCTTC. Combining the CDR3 with reference TRBV9 and TRBJ2-1 gives the whole variable domain DSGVTQTPKHLITATGQRVTLRCSPRSGDLSVYWYQQSLDQGLQFLIQYYNGEERAKGNILERFSAQQFPDLHSELNLSSLELGDSALYFCASSATSGRAFDNEQFFGPGTRLTVL.

A single count supports this clone. The rearrangement uses TRBV7-9 and TRBJ2-2; D unresolved. This CDR3 spans 16 amino acids. In germline, CDR1 is SEHNR, CDR2 FQNEAQ (reference sequence). Trimming shortened V by 1 base and J by 1 base, and 10 bases separated the two germline ends. The CDR3 loop is CASSLDSVQNTGELFF. CDR3 in DNA: TGTGCCAGCAGCTTAGACTCGGTTCAGAACACCGGGGAGCTGTTTTTT.

The sample holds one count of this clone. The chain links TRBV7-3 to TRBJ1-1; 8 nucleotides agree with TRBD1. After removal of 5 bases from V and 8 bases from J, the junction contained 10 bases not matched to a gene. The CDR3 runs to 14 residues. Per germline, CDR1 SGHTA and CDR2 FQGTGA. CDR3 in DNA: TGTGCCAGCAGCCTCGACAGGGGTCACCCAGAAGCTTTCTTT. Amino acid sequence: CASSLDRGHPEAFF.

This clone was picked up one time. Additional DNA sequences in this sample encode the identical CDR3. The rearrangement uses TRBV5-4 and TRBJ2-1; 16 nucleotides match TRBD2. From germline, CDR1 is SGHNT and CDR2 YYREEE (reference sequence). CDR3 length: 17 amino acids. With 2 bases clipped from V and 6 bases from J, the junction kept 5 bases outside the gene matches. The CDR3: CASSLGTSGRAGNEQFF. The CDR3 region has the DNA TGTGCCAGCAGCTTAGGGACTAGCGGGAGGGCCGGCAATGAGCAGTTCTTC.

As regards this clone: Other nucleotide sequences in the sample specify the same CDR3. The rearrangement links TRBV29-1 to TRBJ2-3; 8 nucleotides align to TRBD2. The CDR3 runs 14 residues. The V and J ends lost 1 base and 2 bases, in that order; junction bases with no gene match: 2. Germline CDR1 SQVTM, CDR2 ANQGSEA. The CDR3 region is CSVEGAGATDTQYF. CDR3 in DNA: TGCAGCGTTGAAGGAGCGGGGGCCACAGATACGCAGTATTTT.

This chain links TRBV9 with TRBJ2-1; D is perhaps TRBD1 or TRBD2 (6 bases each). V was pared by 4 bases and J by 3 bases, with 17 bases between. This CDR3 contains 16 residues. CDR1 and CDR2 from the germline V gene are SGDLS and YYNGEE. This CDR3 reads CASSTDGRGLYNEQFF. The CDR3 DNA sequence: TGTGCCAGCAGCACCGACGGCCGGGGGCTCTACAATGAGCAGTTCTTC.

The chain recombines TRBV19 with TRBJ2-2; D is perhaps TRBD2 (6 bases). The CDR3 has 13 residues. V was shortened by 7 bases and J by 4 bases, with 10 bases between the two germline ends. Germline loops: CDR1 LNHDA, CDR2 SQIVND (reference sequence). The CDR3 sequence: CASKEGPTGELFF. CDR3 in DNA: TGTGCCAGTAAGGAGGGGCCCACCGGGGAGCTGTTTTTT.

The chain joins TRBV5-1 to TRBJ2-3; D remains ambiguous. The CDR3 spans 13 residues. In germline, CDR1 is SGHRS, CDR2 YFSETQ. V was pared by 4 bases and J by 2 bases, with 8 bases between. Written as DNA, the CDR3 is TGCGCCAGCAGCACCCCCCCCACAGATACGCAGTATTTT. Translating gives CASSTPPTDTQYF.

A word on this clone: Other DNA sequences within the sample encode an identical CDR3. V usage is TRBV2 and J usage is TRBJ2-5; perhaps TRBD1 as D (5 bases). Germline CDR1 is SNHLY and CDR2 is FYNNEI. Trimming shortened V by 4 bases and J by 4 bases, and 10 bases separated the two germline ends. The CDR3 is 13 residues long. In DNA form, the CDR3 reads TGTGCCAGCAGTGGGCAGGGCGGAGAGACCCAGTACTTC. Protein: CASSGQGGETQYF.

The chain recombines TRBV30 with TRBJ2-1, with 9 bases matching TRBD2. This CDR3 region has 13 residues. The J segment lost 8 bases and the V segment lost 1 base, leaving 3 bases of the junction unmatched. The V gene's germline CDR1 is GTSNPN and CDR2 SVGIG (reference sequence). The CDR3 is CAWSGGRGDEQFF. The CDR3 DNA is TGTGCCTGGAGTGGCGGGAGGGGCGATGAGCAGTTCTTC.

In the case of this clone: This specimen includes other DNA sequences encoding the same CDR3. The chain joins TRBV2 to TRBJ2-7, with TRBD1 identical over 9 bases. Trimming took 7 bases from V and 4 from J; bases not matched to a gene: 2. This CDR3 contains 12 residues. Per the germline V gene, CDR1 is SNHLY and CDR2 is FYNNEI. CDR3 DNA sequence: TGTGCCAGCAACGACAGGGGGTACGAGCAGTACTTC. Protein sequence: CASNDRGYEQYF.

The chain employs TRBV19 and TRBJ2-2, with D perhaps TRBD1 (6 bases). V was clipped by 5 bases and J by 3 bases, with 16 bases between them. The CDR3 is 16 amino acids. Germline V gene data show CDR1 as LNHDA and CDR2 as SQIVND (reference sequence). CDR3 sequence reads: CASSPGQQRYTGELFF. CDR3 nucleotides: TGTGCCAGTAGTCCCGGACAGCAGAGATACACCGGGGAGCTGTTTTTT. Based on the CDR3 plus reference TRBV19 and TRBJ2-2, the full variable domain is DGGITQSPKYLFRKEGQNVTLSCEQNLNHDAMYWYRQDPGQGLRLIYYSQIVNDFQKGDIAEGYSVSREKKESFPLTVTSAQKNPTAFYLCASSPGQQRYTGELFFGEGSRLTVL.

The V call is TRBV2, the J call TRBJ1-2, with D possibly TRBD1 on 5 matching bases. V gave up 4 bases and J gave up 2 bases, with 11 bases separating them. The germline V gene encodes CDR1 SNHLY and CDR2 FYNNEI. This CDR3 is built from 14 residues. The CDR3 spells CASSGSAGNYGYTF. Here the CDR3 DNA reads TGTGCCAGCAGTGGGTCAGCAGGGAACTATGGCTACACCTTC.

This rearrangement joins TRBV30 to TRBJ2-6; D is perhaps TRBD1 or TRBD2 (5 bases each). The germline CDR1 and CDR2 sequences are GTSNPN and SVGIG (reference sequence). CDR3 length: 13 residues. Trimming left V 6 bases short and J 13 bases short, with 19 bases between. The CDR3 sequence: CACKGTPSGVLTF. In nucleotides, the CDR3 is TGTGCCTGCAAAGGGACGCCCTCAGGGGTCCTGACTTTC.

This sequence joins TRBV10-2 and TRBJ1-5; D gene ambiguous. The CDR3 loop spans 13 amino acids. The germline V and J ends were trimmed by 4 bases and 7 bases, with 11 bases remaining between them. CDR1 and CDR2 from the germline V gene are WSHSY and SAAADI. The DNA of the CDR3 is TGCGCCAGCAGTGGGATTCTAGGGCAGCCCCAGCATTTT. Translating it yields CASSGILGQPQHF.

The chain has TRBV11-2 and TRBJ2-5; TRBD2 matches at 9 bases. CDR3 size: 19 residues. The V segment lost 2 bases and the J segment 4 bases; nucleotides outside the gene matches: 17. Germline CDR1 is SGHAT and CDR2 is FQNNGV. This chain's CDR3 is CASSLLSPSTSGLGETQYF. CDR3 nucleotide sequence: TGTGCCAGCAGCTTACTATCTCCATCCACTAGCGGGTTGGGAGAGACCCAGTACTTC. Looking up the rest from reference TRBV11-2 and TRBJ2-5 gives the full variable domain: EAGVAQSPRYKIIEKRQSVAFWCNPISGHATLYWYQQILGQGPKLLIQFQNNGVVDDSQLPKDRFSAERLKGVDSTLKIQPAKLEDSAVYLCASSLLSPSTSGLGETQYFGPGTRLLVL.

The genes are TRBV7-2 and TRBJ1-5, with D uncertain. This CDR3 has 14 amino acids. Germline V gene lookup returns CDR1 SGHTA and CDR2 FQGNSA. The germline V and J ends were trimmed by 5 bases and 6 bases, with 14 bases remaining between them. The CDR3 loop reads CASSPNPGSQPQHF. For the CDR3, the DNA is TGTGCCAGCAGCCCCAATCCGGGAAGTCAGCCCCAGCATTTT.

This clone has just one count. The rearrangement joins TRBV7-9 to TRBJ2-1; weak D call: TRBD2 (6 bases). CDR1 is SEHNR, CDR2 FQNEAQ, per germline (reference sequence). Trimming left V 2 bases short and J 4 bases short, with 15 bases between. The length of the CDR3 is 16 residues. Written as DNA, the CDR3 is TGTGCCAGCAGCTTACGGGACTTGGGCCTTTACAATGAGCAGTTCTTC. Amino acid sequence: CASSLRDLGLYNEQFF.

The rearrangement uses TRBV7-7 and TRBJ1-3; 8 bases align to TRBD1. Germline V CDR1 and CDR2: SSHAT, FNYEAQ (reference sequence). CDR3 size: 15 residues. Losses at the gene ends were 5 bases for V and 1 base for J; bases not matched to a gene: 4. In nucleotides, the CDR3 is TGTGCCAGCAGCACCGACAGGGGTTCTGGAAACACCATATATTTT. This codes for CASSTDRGSGNTIYF.

The chain has TRBV25-1 and TRBJ2-7; D unresolved. Trimming cost V 6 bases and J 2 bases, with 5 bases left between them. The CDR3 totals 11 residues. Germline V lookup: CDR1 MGHDK, CDR2 SYGVNS. The chain's CDR3 is CASRRTYEQYF. As DNA, the CDR3 is TGTGCCAGCAGGAGAACCTACGAGCAGTACTTC.

The chain has TRBV2 and TRBJ2-1; 9 positions match TRBD2. Trimming removed 2 bases from V and 1 base from J; junction bases left unmatched: 3. Germline lookup yields CDR1 SNHLY and CDR2 FYNNEI. CDR3 length equals 16 residues. The CDR3 DNA is TGTGCCAGCAGTGAAAGACTAGCGGTATCCTACAATGAGCAGTTCTTC. Protein sequence: CASSERLAVSYNEQFF.